These 20 T cell receptor beta chains originate from one sample sequenced in a study of response to subunit inactivated influenza vaccine. TCRdb itself ran the RT-PCR reads through MiXCR, one entry per CDR3 protein. The sample consists of 500,000 to 600,000 distinct CDR3 sequences, 10% to 15% of them appearing once. The sequencing used PBMCs from blood, collected 40 to 50 days after vaccination. These receptors all stem from a man aged 50-60 years who received an inactivated influenza vaccine.

The chain carries TRBV5-1 and TRBJ2-3; D unclear. The germline CDR1 and CDR2 sequences are SGHRS and YFSETQ. Trimming pared 6 bases from V and 4 bases from J, leaving 15 bases between. The CDR3 spans 14 residues. The CDR3 nucleotides read TGCGCCAGCAAGGGTGTGAGTAGGGCAGATACGCAGTATTTT. Protein: CASKGVSRADTQYF.

The chain carries TRBV24-1 and TRBJ2-2, with D perhaps matching TRBD2 (6 bases). CDR3 length equals 13 residues. The germline CDR1 and CDR2 sequences are KGHDR and SFDVKD. With 10 bases removed from V and 3 bases from J, the gap between germline ends came to 11 bases. The CDR3 DNA follows: TGTGCCACAAGCGGGTCCTACACCGGGGAGCTGTTTTTT. Translated, it gives CATSGSYTGELFF.

This clonotype was counted once. This chain uses TRBV30 with TRBJ2-4; D is perhaps TRBD1 or TRBD2 (5 bases each). V lost 8 bases and J 7 bases, leaving 15 bases between the germline ends. The CDR3 consists of 12 residues. CDR1 and CDR2 (germline): GTSNPN, SVGIG (reference sequence). The CDR3 DNA sequence: TGTGCCCTGGATTCAGGGACGAACATTCAGTACTTC. Protein sequence: CALDSGTNIQYF.

This chain joins TRBV20-1 and TRBJ1-1, with 7 bases aligning to TRBD1. V trimming: 3 bases; J trimming: 4 bases; junction bases outside the gene matches: 11. Germline V gene lookup returns CDR1 DFQATT and CDR2 SNEGSKA (reference sequence). The CDR3 consists of 15 residues. In DNA, the CDR3 is TGCAGTGCTAGGGACCCGAGACAGGGAAGCACTGAAGCTTTCTTT. Translated: CSARDPRQGSTEAFF.

This clonotype was seen ten or more times. The chain uses TRBV12-3 or TRBV12-4 and TRBJ2-1, with D perhaps matching TRBD1 or TRBD2 (5 bases each). V was clipped by 7 bases and J by 8 bases, with 18 bases between them. CDR3 size: 14 residues. The CDR3 DNA follows: TGTGCCAGCATTCGCAGGGAGATTGCTTATGAGCAGTTCTTC. The encoded protein is CASIRREIAYEQFF.

This clonotype was seen more than once but under ten times. V and J are TRBV6-5 and TRBJ2-7, with D possibly TRBD2 on 5 matching bases. This CDR3 contains 14 residues. CDR1 and CDR2 from the germline V gene are MNHEY and SVGAGI. Trimming pared 0 bases from V and 2 bases from J, leaving 8 bases between. CDR3 nucleotides: TGTGCCAGCAGTTACTCCTTCGGGACCTACGAGCAGTACTTC. Protein sequence: CASSYSFGTYEQYF.

The table lists this clonotype with many counts. The chain recombines TRBV12-3 or TRBV12-4 with TRBJ2-5; D ambiguous. Trimming removed 5 bases from V and 4 bases from J, with 11 bases in between. The CDR3 is 13 amino acids. This chain's CDR3 is CASSLQVSETQYF. CDR3 sequence (DNA): TGTGCCAGCAGTCTCCAGGTTTCAGAGACCCAGTACTTC.

This chain links TRBV20-1 with TRBJ2-7; 10 bases are a match to TRBD1. The CDR3 has 14 amino acids. The ends lost 5 bases at V and 2 bases at J; junction bases unmatched: 6. The V gene's germline CDR1 is DFQATT and CDR2 SNEGSKA (reference sequence). CDR3 amino acids: CSAGPGTGAYEQYF. Here the CDR3 DNA reads TGCAGTGCTGGACCCGGGACAGGGGCCTACGAGCAGTACTTC.

This clonotype showed up just a few times. This chain's CDR3 is CASRAGTNQPQHF. The CDR3 nucleotides read TGTGCCAGCAGGGCAGGGACTAATCAGCCCCAGCATTTT. The chain links TRBV6-2 or TRBV6-3 to TRBJ1-5, with D tentatively TRBD1 (5 bases). Trimming pared 6 bases from V and 4 bases from J, leaving 10 bases between. Per germline, CDR1 MNHEY and CDR2 SVGEGT. The CDR3 runs to 13 residues.

This clonotype came up a few times. The chain joins TRBV5-1 to TRBJ2-2; TRBD1 aligns across 11 bases. Trimming at V came to 2 bases and at J to 5 bases, leaving 5 bases not matched to a gene. In germline, CDR1 is SGHRS, CDR2 YFSETQ. The CDR3 sequence is 16 residues long. The CDR3 DNA reads TGCGCCAGCAGCTTCTTGGACAGGGGGCAAACCGGGGAGCTGTTTTTT. Its protein is CASSFLDRGQTGELFF. Variable domain in full (rest from reference TRBV5-1 and TRBJ2-2): KAGVTQTPRYLIKTRGQQVTLSCSPISGHRSVSWYQQTPGQGLQFLFEYFSETQRNKGNFPGRFSGRQFSNSRSEMNVSTLELGDSALYLCASSFLDRGQTGELFFGEGSRLTVL.

The J gene is TRBJ2-3, the V gene TRBV30, with 8 nucleotides matching TRBD2. The junction had 4 bases not matched to a gene; V was cut back by 0 bases and J by 2 bases. The CDR3 is made up of 15 amino acids. Germline V gene data show CDR1 as GTSNPN and CDR2 as SVGIG (reference sequence). CDR3 protein: CAWSVNSGDTDTQYF. Here the CDR3 DNA reads TGTGCCTGGAGTGTCAATAGCGGGGACACAGATACGCAGTATTTT. The full variable domain, its missing parts supplied by reference TRBV30 and TRBJ2-3, is SQTIHQWPATLVQPVGSPLSLECTVEGTSNPNLYWYRQAAGRGLQLLFYSVGIGQISSEVPQNLSASRPQDRQFILSSKKLLLSDSGFYLCAWSVNSGDTDTQYFGPGTRLTVL.

This clonotype was recorded many times. The rearrangement uses TRBV29-1 and TRBJ2-7; 7 bases are shared with TRBD1. The CDR3 spans 13 residues. The germline V gene encodes CDR1 SQVTM and CDR2 ANQGSEA. Trimming cost V 6 bases and J 2 bases; bases outside gene matches: 7. CDR3 in DNA: TGCAGCGTCGACACAGGGGCAACCTACGAGCAGTACTTC. This translates into CSVDTGATYEQYF.

The chain carries TRBV7-9 and TRBJ1-1; D uncertain. Germline CDR1 reads SEHNR; CDR2 reads FQNEAQ (reference sequence). The CDR3 runs to 13 residues. Between the trimmed V and J ends, which lost 3 bases and 1 base, there was a span of 6 bases. The CDR3 sequence: CASSLKQNTEAFF. The CDR3 region has the DNA TGTGCCAGCAGCTTGAAACAGAACACTGAAGCTTTCTTT.

This clonotype was seen a few times. The V gene is TRBV30, the J gene TRBJ2-3; D gene unclear. The CDR3 consists of 12 residues. CDR1 is GTSNPN and CDR2 is SVGIG in the germline V gene (reference sequence). V lost 0 bases to trimming and J lost 4 bases, with 5 bases between them. The CDR3 DNA is TGTGCCTGGAGTGTACTGTCAGATACGCAGTATTTT. Its protein product is CAWSVLSDTQYF.

J is TRBJ2-1 and V is TRBV18; tentatively, D is TRBD1 (5 bases). Trimming took 1 base from V and 0 from J, leaving 13 bases between them. Germline loops: CDR1 KGHSH, CDR2 LQKENI. The CDR3 consists of 17 residues. CDR3 nucleotide sequence: TGTGCCAGCTCACCACGGGGCGGCATTAGCTCCTACAATGAGCAGTTCTTC. It translates to CASSPRGGISSYNEQFF. Using reference TRBV18 and TRBJ2-1 for the parts outside the CDR3, the full variable domain is NAGVMQNPRHLVRRRGQEARLRCSPMKGHSHVYWYRQLPEEGLKFMVYLQKENIIDESGMPKERFSAEFPKEGPSILRIQQVVRGDSAAYFCASSPRGGISSYNEQFFGPGTRLTVL.

There are many counts of this clonotype. The rearrangement joins TRBV29-1 to TRBJ2-7; TRBD1 might be the D (7 bases). Germline assignment: CDR1 SQVTM and CDR2 ANQGSEA. The V end lost 6 bases, the J end lost 4 bases, and 13 bases lay between the germline ends. This CDR3 is 12 amino acids long. The CDR3 DNA follows: TGCAGCGTGCGACAGGGAGGTTACGAGCAGTACTTC. It codes for CSVRQGGYEQYF.

This clonotype was counted a few times. The chain joins TRBV14 to TRBJ2-3, with D unclear. Germline CDR1 and CDR2: SGHDN and FVKESK. This CDR3 is built from 15 residues. Trimming pared 4 bases from V and 2 bases from J, leaving 13 bases between. This CDR3 reads CASSPLDGYTDTQYF. For the CDR3, the DNA is TGTGCCAGCAGCCCCCTTGACGGATACACAGATACGCAGTATTTT.

The CDR3 loop reads CASSGGPEAFF. CDR3 coding DNA: TGTGCCAGCAGCGGGGGTCCTGAAGCTTTCTTT. The rearrangement links TRBV7-9 to TRBJ1-1, with a tentative D call TRBD1 (5 bases). The length of the CDR3 is 11 residues. V lost 5 bases and J lost 6, with 7 bases in between. Germline V gene lookup returns CDR1 SEHNR and CDR2 FQNEAQ (reference sequence).

In this sample, this clonotype turned up a few times. The chain uses TRBV3-1 and TRBJ2-1, with 7 positions matching TRBD1. With 3 bases clipped from V and 9 bases from J, the junction kept 5 bases outside the gene matches. The CDR3 has 13 amino acids. Germline V gives CDR1 LGHDT, CDR2 YNNKEL (reference sequence). The CDR3 is CASSQAGGLEQFF. The CDR3 bases are TGTGCCAGCAGCCAGGCAGGGGGTCTTGAGCAGTTCTTC.

This clonotype came up a few times. The chain uses TRBV9 and TRBJ2-1; 10 bases map to TRBD2. The CDR3 covers 14 residues. The germline CDR1 and CDR2 sequences are SGDLS and YYNGEE. V trimming: 4 bases; J trimming: 8 bases; junction bases outside the gene matches: 6. CDR3 coding DNA: TGTGCCAGCAGCCCGCGGCTAGCGGGGGATGAGCAGTTCTTC. As protein: CASSPRLAGDEQFF.